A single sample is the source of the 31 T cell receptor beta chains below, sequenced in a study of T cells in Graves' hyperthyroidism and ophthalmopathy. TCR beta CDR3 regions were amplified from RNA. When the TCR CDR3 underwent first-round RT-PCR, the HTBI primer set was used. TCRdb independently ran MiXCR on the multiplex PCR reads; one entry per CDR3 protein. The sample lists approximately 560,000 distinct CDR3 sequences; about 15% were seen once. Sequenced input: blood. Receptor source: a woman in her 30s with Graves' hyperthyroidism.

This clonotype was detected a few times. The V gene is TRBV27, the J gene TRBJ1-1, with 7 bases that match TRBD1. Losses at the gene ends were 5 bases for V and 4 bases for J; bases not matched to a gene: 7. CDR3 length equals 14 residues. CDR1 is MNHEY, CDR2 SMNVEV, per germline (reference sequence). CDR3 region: CASSVTGASTEAFF. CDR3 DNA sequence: TGTGCCAGCAGTGTCACAGGGGCGAGCACTGAAGCTTTCTTT.

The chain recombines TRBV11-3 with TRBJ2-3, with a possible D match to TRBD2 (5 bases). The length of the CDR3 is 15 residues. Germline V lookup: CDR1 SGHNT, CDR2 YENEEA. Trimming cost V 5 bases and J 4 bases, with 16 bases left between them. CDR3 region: CASSPVVGVPDTQYF. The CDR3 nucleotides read TGTGCCAGCAGCCCCGTCGTGGGAGTCCCAGATACGCAGTATTTT. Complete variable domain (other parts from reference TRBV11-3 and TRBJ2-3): EAGVVQSPRYKIIEKKQPVAFWCNPISGHNTLYWYLQNLGQGPELLIRYENEEAVDDSQLPKDRFSAERLKGVDSTLKIQPAELGDSAVYLCASSPVVGVPDTQYFGPGTRLTVL.

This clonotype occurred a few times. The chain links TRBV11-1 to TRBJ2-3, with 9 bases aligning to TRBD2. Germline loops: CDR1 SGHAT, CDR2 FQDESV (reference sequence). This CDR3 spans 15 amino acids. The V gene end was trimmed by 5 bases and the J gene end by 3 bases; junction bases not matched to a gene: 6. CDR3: CASSTTAGGTDTQYF. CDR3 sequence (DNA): TGTGCCAGCAGCACCACAGCGGGAGGAACAGATACGCAGTATTTT.

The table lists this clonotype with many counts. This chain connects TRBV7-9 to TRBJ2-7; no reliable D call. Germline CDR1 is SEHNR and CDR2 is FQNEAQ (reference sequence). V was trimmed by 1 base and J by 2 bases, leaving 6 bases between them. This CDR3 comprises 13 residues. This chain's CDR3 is CASSLERAYEQYF. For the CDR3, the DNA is TGTGCCAGCAGCTTAGAACGGGCCTACGAGCAGTACTTC.

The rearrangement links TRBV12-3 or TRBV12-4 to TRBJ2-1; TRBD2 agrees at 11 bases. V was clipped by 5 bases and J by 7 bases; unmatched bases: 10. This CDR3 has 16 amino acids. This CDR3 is CASSVVVAGGKNEQFF. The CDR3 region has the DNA TGTGCCAGCAGTGTAGTTGTAGCGGGAGGGAAAAATGAGCAGTTCTTC.

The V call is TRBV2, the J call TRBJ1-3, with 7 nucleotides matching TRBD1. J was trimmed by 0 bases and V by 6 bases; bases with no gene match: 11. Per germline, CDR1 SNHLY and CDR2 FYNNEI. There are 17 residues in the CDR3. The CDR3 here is CASRVGTDHFSGNTIYF. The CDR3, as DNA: TGTGCCAGCAGGGTCGGGACAGACCACTTCTCTGGAAACACCATATATTTT.

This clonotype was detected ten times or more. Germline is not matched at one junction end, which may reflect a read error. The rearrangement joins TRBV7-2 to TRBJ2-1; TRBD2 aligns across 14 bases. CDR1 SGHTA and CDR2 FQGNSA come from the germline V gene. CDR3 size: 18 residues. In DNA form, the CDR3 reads TGTGCCAGCGGCTTGCGACTAGCGGGGGGGTTCTCCTACAATGAGCAGTTCTTC. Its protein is CASGLRLAGGFSYNEQFF. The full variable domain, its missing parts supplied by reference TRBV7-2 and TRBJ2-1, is GAGVSQSPSNKVTEKGKDVELRCDPISGHTALYWYRQSLGQGLEFLIYFQGNSAPDKSGLPSDRFSAERTGGSVSTLTIQRTQQEDSAVYLCASGLRLAGGFSYNEQFFGPGTRLTVL.

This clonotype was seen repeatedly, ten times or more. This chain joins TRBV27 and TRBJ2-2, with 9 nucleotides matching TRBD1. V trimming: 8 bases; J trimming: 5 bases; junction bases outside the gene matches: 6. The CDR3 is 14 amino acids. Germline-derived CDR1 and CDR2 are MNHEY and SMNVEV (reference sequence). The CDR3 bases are TGTGCCAGCGGGGACAGGGCCTGGACCGGGGAGCTGTTTTTT. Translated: CASGDRAWTGELFF.

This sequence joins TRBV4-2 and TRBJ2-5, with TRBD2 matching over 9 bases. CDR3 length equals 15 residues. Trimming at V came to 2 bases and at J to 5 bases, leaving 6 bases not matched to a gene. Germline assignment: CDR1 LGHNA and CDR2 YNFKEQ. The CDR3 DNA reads TGTGCCAGCAGCCAATCTAGCGGGACCACGGAGACCCAGTACTTC. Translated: CASSQSSGTTETQYF.

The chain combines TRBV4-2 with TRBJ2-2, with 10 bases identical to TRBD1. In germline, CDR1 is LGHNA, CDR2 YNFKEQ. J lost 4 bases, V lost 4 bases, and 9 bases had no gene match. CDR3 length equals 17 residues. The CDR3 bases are TGTGCCAGCAGCCCTCGGCCGGGACAGGGGACCACCGGGGAGCTGTTTTTT. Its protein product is CASSPRPGQGTTGELFF.

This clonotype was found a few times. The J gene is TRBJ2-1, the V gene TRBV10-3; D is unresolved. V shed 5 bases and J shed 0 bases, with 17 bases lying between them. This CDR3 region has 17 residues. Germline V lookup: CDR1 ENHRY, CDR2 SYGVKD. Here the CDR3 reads CAISKRESRSSYNEQFF. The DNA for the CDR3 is TGTGCCATCAGTAAACGAGAGAGTAGGAGCTCCTACAATGAGCAGTTCTTC.

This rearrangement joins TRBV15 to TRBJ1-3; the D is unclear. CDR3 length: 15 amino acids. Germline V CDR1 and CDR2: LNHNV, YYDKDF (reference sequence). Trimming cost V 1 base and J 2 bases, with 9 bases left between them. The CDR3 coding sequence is TGTGCCACCAGCAGAGCCTCTCGGGCTGGAAACACCATATATTTT. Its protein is CATSRASRAGNTIYF.

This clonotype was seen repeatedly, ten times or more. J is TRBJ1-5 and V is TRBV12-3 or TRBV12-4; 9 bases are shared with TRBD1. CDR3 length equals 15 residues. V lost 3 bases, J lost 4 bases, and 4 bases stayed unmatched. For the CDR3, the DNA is TGTGCCAGCAGTTTTGAGGGACAGGGAAATCAGCCCCAGCATTTT. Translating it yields CASSFEGQGNQPQHF.

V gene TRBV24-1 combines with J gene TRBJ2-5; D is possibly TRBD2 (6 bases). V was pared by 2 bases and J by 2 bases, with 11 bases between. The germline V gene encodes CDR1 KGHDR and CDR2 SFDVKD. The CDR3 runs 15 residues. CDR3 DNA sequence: TGTGCCACCAGTGATTCGGGAGTGGGACAAGAGACCCAGTACTTC. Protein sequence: CATSDSGVGQETQYF.

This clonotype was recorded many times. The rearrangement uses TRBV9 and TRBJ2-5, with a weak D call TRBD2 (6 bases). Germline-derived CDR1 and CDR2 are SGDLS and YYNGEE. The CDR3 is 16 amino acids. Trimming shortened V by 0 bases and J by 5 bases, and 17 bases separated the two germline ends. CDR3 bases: TGTGCCAGCAGCGTAGGAGGAGGGAGGACGGCTGAGACCCAGTACTTC. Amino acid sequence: CASSVGGGRTAETQYF.

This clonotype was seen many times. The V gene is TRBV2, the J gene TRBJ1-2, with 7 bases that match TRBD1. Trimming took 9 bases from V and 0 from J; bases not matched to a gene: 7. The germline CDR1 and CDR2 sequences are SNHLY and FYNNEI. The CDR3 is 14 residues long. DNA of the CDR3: TGTGCCAGTCTACAGGGGCGATCTAACTATGGCTACACCTTC. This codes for CASLQGRSNYGYTF. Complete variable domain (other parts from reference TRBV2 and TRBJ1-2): EPEVTQTPSHQVTQMGQEVILRCVPISNHLYFYWYRQILGQKVEFLVSFYNNEISEKSEIFDDQFSVERPDGSNFTLKIRSTKLEDSAMYFCASLQGRSNYGYTFGSGTRLTVV.

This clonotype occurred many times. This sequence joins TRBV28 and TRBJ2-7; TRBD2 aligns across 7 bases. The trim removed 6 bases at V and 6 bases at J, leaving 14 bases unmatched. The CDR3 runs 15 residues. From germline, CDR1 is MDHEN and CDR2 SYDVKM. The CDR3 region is CASSVAGLGISEQYF. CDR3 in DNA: TGTGCCAGCAGCGTAGCGGGCCTGGGGATAAGCGAGCAGTACTTC.

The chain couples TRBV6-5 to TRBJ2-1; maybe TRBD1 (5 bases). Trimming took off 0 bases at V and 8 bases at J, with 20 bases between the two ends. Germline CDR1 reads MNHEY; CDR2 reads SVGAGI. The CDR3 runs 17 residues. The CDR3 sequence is CASSYSSRGPSVDEQFF. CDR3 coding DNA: TGTGCCAGCAGTTACTCGAGTAGGGGCCCCTCTGTCGATGAGCAGTTCTTC.

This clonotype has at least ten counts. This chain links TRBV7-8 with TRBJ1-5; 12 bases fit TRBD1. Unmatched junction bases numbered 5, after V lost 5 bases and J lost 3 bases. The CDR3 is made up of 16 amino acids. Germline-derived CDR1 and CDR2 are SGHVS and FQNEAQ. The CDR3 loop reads CASSNRDRGPNQPQHF. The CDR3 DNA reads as TGTGCCAGCAGCAACCGGGACAGGGGGCCCAATCAGCCCCAGCATTTT.

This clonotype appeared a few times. The CDR3 protein is CATSDGDFYNEQFF. In DNA form, the CDR3 reads TGTGCCACCAGTGACGGGGATTTCTACAATGAGCAGTTCTTC. This chain links TRBV24-1 with TRBJ2-1; D may be TRBD2 (5 bases). The V end was cut by 4 bases, the J end by 3 bases, with 9 bases between. CDR1 is KGHDR, CDR2 SFDVKD, per germline. This CDR3 has 14 amino acids.

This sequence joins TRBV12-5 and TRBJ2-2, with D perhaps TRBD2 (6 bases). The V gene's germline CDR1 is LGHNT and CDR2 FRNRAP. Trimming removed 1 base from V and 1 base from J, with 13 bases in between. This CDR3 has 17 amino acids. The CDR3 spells CASGLDLGSRNTGELFF. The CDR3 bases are TGTGCTAGTGGTTTGGACCTCGGGAGCAGGAACACCGGGGAGCTGTTTTTT.

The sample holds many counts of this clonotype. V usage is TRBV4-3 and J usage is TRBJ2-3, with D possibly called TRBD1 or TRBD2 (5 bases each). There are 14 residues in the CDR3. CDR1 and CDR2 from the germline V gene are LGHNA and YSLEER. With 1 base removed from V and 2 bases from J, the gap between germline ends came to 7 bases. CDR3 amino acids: CASSQGGNTDTQYF. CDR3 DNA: TGCGCCAGCAGCCAAGGGGGGAACACAGATACGCAGTATTTT.

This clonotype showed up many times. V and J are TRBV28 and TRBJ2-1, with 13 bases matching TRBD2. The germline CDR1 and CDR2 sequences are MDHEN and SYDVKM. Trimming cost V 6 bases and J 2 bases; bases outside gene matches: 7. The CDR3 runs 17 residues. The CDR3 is CASRQMTSGRTYNEQFF. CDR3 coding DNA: TGTGCCAGCAGACAAATGACTAGCGGGAGGACCTACAATGAGCAGTTCTTC.

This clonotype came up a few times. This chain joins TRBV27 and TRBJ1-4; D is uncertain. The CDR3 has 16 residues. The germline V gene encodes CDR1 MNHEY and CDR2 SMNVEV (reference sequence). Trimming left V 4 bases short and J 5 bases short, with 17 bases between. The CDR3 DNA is TGTGCCAGCAGTTCCCTCCCGACACGGATAAATGAAAAACTGTTTTTT. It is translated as CASSSLPTRINEKLFF.

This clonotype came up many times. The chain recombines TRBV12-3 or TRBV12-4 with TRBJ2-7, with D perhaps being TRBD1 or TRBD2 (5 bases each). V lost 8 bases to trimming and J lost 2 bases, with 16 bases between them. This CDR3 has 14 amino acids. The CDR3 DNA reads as TGTGCCAGCTCAATGGGGCGGGTAACCTACGAGCAGTACTTC. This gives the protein CASSMGRVTYEQYF.

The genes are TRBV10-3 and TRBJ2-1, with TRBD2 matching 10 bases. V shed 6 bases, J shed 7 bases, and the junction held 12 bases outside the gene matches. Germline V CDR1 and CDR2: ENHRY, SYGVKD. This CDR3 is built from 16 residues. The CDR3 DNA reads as TGTGCCATCAGCGGCCGAGCGGGAGGGCCGGGTAATGAGCAGTTCTTC. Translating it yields CAISGRAGGPGNEQFF.

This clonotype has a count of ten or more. CDR3 nucleotides: TGTGCCAGCAGCCCATTAACCCGGACAGACTTTGTTGAGCAGTACTTC. It translates to CASSPLTRTDFVEQYF. The J gene is TRBJ2-7, the V gene TRBV7-2, with a possible D match to TRBD1 (6 bases). CDR1 and CDR2 (germline): SGHTA, FQGNSA. The CDR3 runs 16 residues. V was cut by 5 bases and J by 7 bases, with 24 bases left in between. The whole variable domain, remainder taken from reference TRBV7-2 and TRBJ2-7, is GAGVSQSPSNKVTEKGKDVELRCDPISGHTALYWYRQSLGQGLEFLIYFQGNSAPDKSGLPSDRFSAERTGGSVSTLTIQRTQQEDSAVYLCASSPLTRTDFVEQYFGPGTRLTVT.

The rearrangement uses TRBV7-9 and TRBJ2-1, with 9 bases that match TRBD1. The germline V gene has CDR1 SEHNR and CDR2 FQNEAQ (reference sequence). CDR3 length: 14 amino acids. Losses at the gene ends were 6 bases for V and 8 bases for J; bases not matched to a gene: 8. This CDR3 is CASSFRDRADEQFF. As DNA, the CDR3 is TGTGCCAGCAGTTTCCGGGACAGGGCCGATGAGCAGTTCTTC.

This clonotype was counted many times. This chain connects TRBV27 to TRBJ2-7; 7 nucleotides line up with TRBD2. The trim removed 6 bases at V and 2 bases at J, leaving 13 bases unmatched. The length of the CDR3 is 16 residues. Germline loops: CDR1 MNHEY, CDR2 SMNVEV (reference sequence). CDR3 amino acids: CASSPALAVVPYEQYF. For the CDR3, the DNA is TGTGCCAGCAGCCCGGCCCTAGCGGTAGTGCCCTACGAGCAGTACTTC.

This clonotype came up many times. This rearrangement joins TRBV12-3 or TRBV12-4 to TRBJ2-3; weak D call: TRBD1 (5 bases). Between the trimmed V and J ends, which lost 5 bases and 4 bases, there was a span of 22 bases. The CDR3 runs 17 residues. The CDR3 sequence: CASSDDRVKFFPDTQYF. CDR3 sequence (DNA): TGTGCCAGCAGTGACGACAGAGTTAAGTTTTTTCCAGATACGCAGTATTTT.

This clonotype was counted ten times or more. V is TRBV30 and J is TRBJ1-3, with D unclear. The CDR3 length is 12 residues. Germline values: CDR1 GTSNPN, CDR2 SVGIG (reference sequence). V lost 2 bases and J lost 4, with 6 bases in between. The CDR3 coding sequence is TGTGCCTGGAGTCGGGGAGGAAACACCATATATTTT. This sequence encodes CAWSRGGNTIYF.